Below, one TCR beta chain is given with its context. Its antigen is not known. This specimen belongs to a study of T cell responses to AZD1222 COVID-19 vaccine. Germline CDR1 reads SGHTA; CDR2 reads FQGTGA. The CDR3 covers 14 residues. V lost 2 bases, J lost 3 bases, and 11 bases lay in between. Pooling of second doses given at about 4 or about 12 weeks was done. Repertoires were generated with immunoSEQ multiplex PCR, while TCRdb's copy carries only in-frame clones and drops some. The table has 95,000 to 150,000 clones, about 90% seen once. Whole-study findings and limits: Dominant at 160-218 and 743-854, vaccine-associated CD4 TCRs also spanned spike.

This sequence joins TRBV7-3 and TRBJ2-7, with D tentatively TRBD2 (6 bases). This specimen consisted of peripheral blood, obtained 28 days after the second AZD1222 dose. The TCR originated in an adult who received the AZD1222 COVID-19 vaccine. In DNA form, the CDR3 reads TGTGCCAGCAGCTTAGCGACGGGAGACTACGAGCAGTACTTC. This gives the protein CASSLATGDYEQYF.